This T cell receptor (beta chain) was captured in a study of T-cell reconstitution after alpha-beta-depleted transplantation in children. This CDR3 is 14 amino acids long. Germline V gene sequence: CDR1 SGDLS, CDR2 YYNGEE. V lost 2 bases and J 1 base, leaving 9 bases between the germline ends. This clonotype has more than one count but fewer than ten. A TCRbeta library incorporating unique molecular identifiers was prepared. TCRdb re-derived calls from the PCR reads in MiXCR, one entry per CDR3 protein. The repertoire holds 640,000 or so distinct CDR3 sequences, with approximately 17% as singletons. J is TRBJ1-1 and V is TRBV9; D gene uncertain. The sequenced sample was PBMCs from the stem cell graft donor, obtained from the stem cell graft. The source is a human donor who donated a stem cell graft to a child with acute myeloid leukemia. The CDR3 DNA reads TGTGCCAGCAGCGTTCCCCCTAGGAACACTGAAGCTTTCTTT. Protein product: CASSVPPRNTEAFF.